A single sample gave rise to the 29 T cell receptor beta chains below, sequenced in a study of blood T cell repertoires in COVID-19. The protocol was immunoSEQ multiplex PCR, while the TCRdb copy is restricted to in-frame clones and leaves out a portion. Found here are 150,000 to 200,000 clones, roughly nine tenths of them singletons; the top ten hold approximately 11%. Sequenced sample: peripheral blood. The receptors derive from a woman aged 60-75 years with COVID-19, enrolled during active disease.

The chain has TRBV21-1 and TRBJ1-1. TRBV21-1 is deemed a pseudogene. This CDR3 region has 13 residues. CDR3 DNA sequence: TGTGCCAGCAGCACAACTATGAACACTGAAGCTTTCTTT. It codes for CASSTTMNTEAFF.

The gene calls are TRBV5-1 and TRBJ2-7, with TRBD1 matching 7 bases. CDR1 and CDR2 (germline): SGHRS, YFSETQ. This CDR3 comprises 16 residues. J was trimmed by 6 bases and V by 2 bases; bases with no gene match: 14. The CDR3 coding sequence is TGCGCCAGCAGCTTACGGCCGGGACAGCTTACTTGCGAGCAGTACTTC. It encodes CASSLRPGQLTCEQYF.

The chain links TRBV11-3 to TRBJ2-3; TRBD2 is a possible D gene (6 bases). This CDR3 comprises 19 residues. V shed 1 base and J shed 0 bases, with 20 bases lying between them. Germline V lookup: CDR1 SGHNT, CDR2 YENEEA. The CDR3 DNA reads TGTGCCAGCAGCTTAGCGGGGAGGATGGCGGGGCCTAGCACAGATACGCAGTATTTT. It yields the protein CASSLAGRMAGPSTDTQYF. Based on the CDR3 plus reference TRBV11-3 and TRBJ2-3, the full variable domain is EAGVVQSPRYKIIEKKQPVAFWCNPISGHNTLYWYLQNLGQGPELLIRYENEEAVDDSQLPKDRFSAERLKGVDSTLKIQPAELGDSAVYLCASSLAGRMAGPSTDTQYFGPGTRLTVL.

This chain connects TRBV5-1 to TRBJ2-1; D perhaps matches TRBD1 (6 bases). V lost 2 bases and J 4 bases, leaving 10 bases between the germline ends. Germline lookup yields CDR1 SGHRS and CDR2 YFSETQ. This CDR3 comprises 14 residues. The CDR3 loop reads CASSFGQLYNEQFF. DNA of the CDR3: TGCGCCAGCAGCTTTGGACAGTTGTACAATGAGCAGTTCTTC.

V usage is TRBV24-1 and J usage is TRBJ1-2; 7 positions match TRBD1. The length of the CDR3 is 14 residues. With 4 bases clipped from V and 3 bases from J, the junction kept 4 bases outside the gene matches. Germline V gene sequence: CDR1 KGHDR, CDR2 SFDVKD. The CDR3 loop reads CATSETGLDYGYTF. The CDR3 bases are TGTGCCACCAGTGAGACAGGGCTTGACTATGGCTACACCTTC.

The chain carries TRBV7-9 and TRBJ2-3; 7 bases agree with TRBD2. CDR3 size: 16 residues. Germline CDR1 SEHNR, CDR2 FQNEAQ (reference sequence). Trimming at V came to 4 bases and at J to 3 bases, leaving 10 bases not matched to a gene. CDR3 in amino acids: CASSSLLGGGTDTQYF. The CDR3 nucleotides read TGTGCCAGCAGCTCCCTTTTGGGGGGAGGGACAGATACGCAGTATTTT.

The V and J genes are TRBV7-9 and TRBJ2-7; 7 positions agree with TRBD1. This CDR3 is 16 amino acids long. V shed 3 bases and J 7 bases; nucleotides not matched to a gene: 15. Looked up from germline, CDR1 is SEHNR and CDR2 is FQNEAQ (reference sequence). CDR3 sequence: CASSFTGTGVLSEQYF. In DNA, the CDR3 is TGTGCCAGCAGCTTCACGGGTACAGGGGTTTTATCGGAGCAGTACTTC.

The chain employs TRBV30 and TRBJ2-5, with a possible D match to TRBD2 (6 bases). Germline values: CDR1 GTSNPN, CDR2 SVGIG (reference sequence). CDR3 size: 13 residues. V dropped 2 bases and J dropped 3 bases, with 10 bases sitting between them. CDR3 sequence: CAWSLGLEETQYF. In DNA, the CDR3 is TGTGCCTGGAGTCTGGGACTGGAAGAGACCCAGTACTTC.

This rearrangement joins TRBV28 to TRBJ2-1, with D possibly matching TRBD1 (8 bases). From germline, CDR1 is MDHEN and CDR2 SYDVKM. The CDR3 totals 14 residues. V was trimmed by 5 bases and J by 9 bases, leaving 17 bases between them. The CDR3 sequence is CASSPPDREGEQFF. The CDR3 nucleotides read TGTGCCAGCAGTCCCCCGGACAGGGAGGGTGAGCAGTTCTTC.

This chain connects TRBV28 to TRBJ1-4; weak D call: TRBD1 (5 bases). Germline-derived CDR1 and CDR2 are MDHEN and SYDVKM. CDR3 size: 13 residues. V lost 8 bases and J lost 11, with 18 bases in between. CDR3 residues: CASGGTAGSKLFF. CDR3 in DNA: TGTGCCAGCGGGGGGACTGCTGGGAGCAAACTGTTTTTT.

The chain links TRBV27 to TRBJ1-4, with 9 bases identical to TRBD1. CDR1 and CDR2 (germline): MNHEY, SMNVEV (reference sequence). The trim removed 8 bases at V and 5 bases at J, leaving 12 bases unmatched. This CDR3 has 16 residues. The DNA of the CDR3 is TGTGCCAGCGGACTCCGGGACAGGGTAGGGAATGAAAAACTGTTTTTT. It translates to CASGLRDRVGNEKLFF.

The rearrangement joins TRBV6-5 to TRBJ2-7; 10 bases agree with TRBD2. With V trimmed by 7 bases and J by 2 bases, 5 bases remained unmatched. This CDR3 has 14 amino acids. Germline V gives CDR1 MNHEY, CDR2 SVGAGI. CDR3 amino acids: CASTALAGAYEQYF. CDR3 DNA sequence: TGTGCCAGCACAGCTCTAGCGGGAGCCTACGAGCAGTACTTC.

This chain joins TRBV21-1 and TRBJ2-7; the D call TRBD1 from the table was never checked on the DNA. TRBV21-1 is a documented pseudogene. The CDR3 totals 16 residues. The CDR3 here is CASARPRGTLAYEQYF. The CDR3 DNA reads as TGTGCCAGCGCACGTCCCAGGGGGACCCTCGCCTACGAGCAGTACTTC.

This rearrangement joins TRBV13 to TRBJ2-5; 11 bases match TRBD1. The CDR3 spans 15 residues. With 4 bases clipped from V and 5 bases from J, the junction kept 6 bases outside the gene matches. The germline gives CDR1 PRHDT, CDR2 FYEKMQ (reference sequence). CDR3 DNA: TGTGCCAGCAGCTCGGGACAGGGGGACGGGGAGACCCAGTACTTC. Translation: CASSSGQGDGETQYF.

The chain is built from TRBV4-1 and TRBJ1-5; D is undetermined. Per germline, CDR1 MGHRA and CDR2 YSYEKL. Trimming shortened V by 3 bases and J by 0 bases, and 12 bases separated the two germline ends. This CDR3 spans 16 amino acids. The CDR3 sequence is CASSQPTAYSNQPQHF. The DNA of the CDR3 is TGCGCCAGCAGCCAGCCTACAGCTTATAGCAATCAGCCCCAGCATTTT.

The DNA for the CDR3 is TGTGCCAGCAGTGAACGCGGGAGGCCGAGCTCCTACGAGCAGTACTTC. Translation gives CASSERGRPSSYEQYF. The V call is TRBV6-1, the J call TRBJ2-7, with TRBD2 matching 8 bases. V gave up 2 bases and J gave up 0 bases; unmatched junction bases: 6. CDR3 length: 16 amino acids. Germline loops: CDR1 MNHNS, CDR2 SASEGT.

The V call is TRBV29-1, the J call TRBJ1-2, with TRBD1 matching 8 bases. This CDR3 spans 14 amino acids. Germline CDR1 SQVTM, CDR2 ANQGSEA. V dropped 2 bases and J dropped 4; count of bases not matched to a gene: 6. The CDR3 here is CSVEIGQGAYGYTF. DNA for the CDR3: TGCAGCGTTGAAATAGGACAGGGTGCCTATGGCTACACCTTC.

J is TRBJ1-2 and V is TRBV24-1; no clear D gene. V lost 3 bases and J lost 8, with 15 bases in between. The CDR3 spans 14 residues. The germline V gene encodes CDR1 KGHDR and CDR2 SFDVKD. CDR3 residues: CATSDGVVSWGYTF. In nucleotides, the CDR3 is TGTGCCACCAGTGATGGAGTTGTTAGTTGGGGCTACACCTTC.

The CDR3 loop is CASKTGNEQFF. CDR3 DNA sequence: TGCGCCAGCAAAACAGGCAATGAGCAGTTCTTC. V is TRBV5-1 and J is TRBJ2-1; a weak D match, TRBD1 (5 bases). Trimming stripped 6 bases from V and 6 bases from J, with 7 bases between. The CDR3 contains 11 residues. Germline V lookup: CDR1 SGHRS, CDR2 YFSETQ.

This clone was observed once. The chain links TRBV5-1 to TRBJ2-7; 9 bases map to TRBD1. With V trimmed by 7 bases and J by 5 bases, 7 bases remained unmatched. Germline lookup yields CDR1 SGHRS and CDR2 YFSETQ. This CDR3 has 13 amino acids. CDR3 amino acids: CASVAGTGNEQYF. In DNA form, the CDR3 reads TGCGCCAGCGTCGCCGGGACAGGGAACGAGCAGTACTTC.

This chain's CDR3 is CASRHPGQGREKLFF. CDR3 DNA: TGTGCCAGTAGACATCCGGGACAGGGACGTGAAAAACTGTTTTTT. This sequence joins TRBV19 and TRBJ1-4; 9 bases line up with TRBD1. Per the germline V gene, CDR1 is LNHDA and CDR2 is SQIVND (reference sequence). CDR3 length: 15 amino acids. V shed 6 bases, J shed 7 bases, and the junction held 9 bases outside the gene matches.

The chain carries TRBV9 and TRBJ1-3; 10 bases are a match to TRBD1. Germline-derived CDR1 and CDR2 are SGDLS and YYNGEE. The CDR3 runs to 15 residues. Unmatched junction bases numbered 2, after V lost 2 bases and J lost 3 bases. The DNA for the CDR3 is TGTGCCAGCAGCGTCCGGGACAGGGGTGGAAACACCATATATTTT. The encoded protein is CASSVRDRGGNTIYF.

The chain links TRBV30 to TRBJ1-2, with TRBD1 matching over 11 bases. The germline V gene has CDR1 GTSNPN and CDR2 SVGIG (reference sequence). Trimming removed 1 base from V and 2 bases from J; junction bases left unmatched: 6. The CDR3 spans 16 residues. The CDR3 DNA follows: TGTGCCTGGAGTGCCGGGACAGGGGGATTGAACTATGGCTACACCTTC. It is translated as CAWSAGTGGLNYGYTF.

This chain joins TRBV19 and TRBJ1-3; 8 bases match TRBD1. V lost 2 bases and J lost 6; bases outside the gene matches: 6. This CDR3 is 15 amino acids long. Germline V lookup: CDR1 LNHDA, CDR2 SQIVND (reference sequence). This CDR3 is CASSIQATGENTIYF. The CDR3 bases are TGTGCCAGTAGTATACAGGCGACAGGGGAAAACACCATATATTTT.

V and J are TRBV6-4 and TRBJ2-1; perhaps TRBD2 as D (5 bases). The CDR3 loop spans 14 amino acids. V was shortened by 9 bases and J by 9 bases, with 21 bases between the two germline ends. Germline lookup yields CDR1 MRHNA and CDR2 SNTAGT. CDR3 protein: CASTLEPARGEQFF. The CDR3 nucleotides read TGTGCCAGTACCTTGGAACCGGCCCGGGGTGAGCAGTTCTTC.

This clone has a single count. The CDR3: CASSLATGYNEQFF. The CDR3 bases are TGCGCCAGCAGCTTGGCGACTGGCTACAATGAGCAGTTCTTC. V and J are TRBV5-1 and TRBJ2-1; D is undetermined. Germline lookup yields CDR1 SGHRS and CDR2 YFSETQ. V lost 0 bases to trimming and J lost 3 bases, with 7 bases between them. This CDR3 is 14 amino acids long.

The chain uses TRBV18 and TRBJ1-5, with D possibly TRBD1 on 5 matching bases. Germline loops: CDR1 KGHSH, CDR2 LQKENI. There are 17 residues in the CDR3. V was pared by 0 bases and J by 0 bases, with 12 bases between. CDR3 sequence reads: CASSPPEHRSSNQPQHF. The DNA of the CDR3 is TGTGCCAGCTCACCACCGGAGCACAGGAGTAGCAATCAGCCCCAGCATTTT.

The chain carries TRBV30 and TRBJ1-3; a possible D gene is TRBD1 (5 bases). Per the germline V gene, CDR1 is GTSNPN and CDR2 is SVGIG (reference sequence). Trimming took 4 bases from V and 4 from J, leaving 8 bases between them. This CDR3 has 12 amino acids. This chain's CDR3 is CAWTGGGNTIYF. The CDR3 nucleotides are TGTGCCTGGACCGGGGGGGGAAACACCATATATTTT.

V gene TRBV4-3 combines with J gene TRBJ1-1; no definite D call. CDR1 LGHNA and CDR2 YSLEER come from the germline V gene. The CDR3 is 13 residues long. Trimming left V 0 bases short and J 10 bases short, with 12 bases between. CDR3 loop: CASSQDTGMGAFF. Written as DNA, the CDR3 is TGCGCCAGCAGCCAAGATACGGGGATGGGAGCTTTCTTT.